These 27 T cell receptor beta chains were sequenced from one sample in a study of blood T cell repertoires in COVID-19. Clones were read by immunoSEQ multiplex PCR, and TCRdb kept only the in-frame ones, dropping some. The data contain around 70,000 clones, under 95% of them singletons. Sample: peripheral blood. The receptors here all came from a human donor in a cohort sampled during active COVID-19.

The J gene is TRBJ2-3, the V gene TRBV5-4; 9 nucleotides match TRBD2. Trimming cost V 0 bases and J 2 bases; bases outside gene matches: 10. The CDR3 sequence is 18 residues long. Germline V gene data show CDR1 as SGHNT and CDR2 as YYREEE (reference sequence). CDR3 sequence reads: CASSLAGVAGVYTDTQYF. The DNA of the CDR3 is TGTGCCAGCAGCTTGGCGGGTGTAGCGGGGGTTTACACAGATACGCAGTATTTT.

The CDR3 DNA reads TGTGCCAGCAGTTACTCGTCAGGGTCCCCCCAGCCCCAGCATTTT. It codes for CASSYSSGSPQPQHF. The chain has TRBV6-2 or TRBV6-3 and TRBJ1-5, with D possibly TRBD1 on 5 matching bases. V was trimmed by 0 bases and J by 7 bases, leaving 13 bases between them. This CDR3 is 15 amino acids long. CDR1 MNHEY and CDR2 SVGEGT come from the germline V gene.

The rearrangement links TRBV4-2 to TRBJ1-2, with D perhaps TRBD1 (5 bases). The V gene's germline CDR1 is LGHNA and CDR2 YNFKEQ. Trimming cost V 0 bases and J 4 bases, with 15 bases left between them. The CDR3 is made up of 16 amino acids. CDR3 protein: CASSQELSRDFYGYTF. The CDR3 region has the DNA TGTGCCAGCAGCCAAGAGTTAAGCCGGGACTTCTATGGCTACACCTTC.

The rearrangement links TRBV5-1 to TRBJ2-2; 8 bases align to TRBD1. Per germline, CDR1 SGHRS and CDR2 YFSETQ. CDR3 length: 15 residues. Losses at the gene ends were 5 bases for V and 1 base for J; bases not matched to a gene: 4. CDR3 nucleotides: TGCGCCAGCAGAATACAGGGGGTGAACACCGGGGAGCTGTTTTTT. Translated: CASRIQGVNTGELFF.

The V call is TRBV6-5, the J call TRBJ1-1; D might be TRBD1 (5 bases). V lost 5 bases and J lost 4, with 14 bases in between. This CDR3 region has 14 residues. The germline gives CDR1 MNHEY, CDR2 SVGAGI. CDR3 in amino acids: CASSKAGISTEAFF. The CDR3 DNA reads TGTGCCAGCAGTAAGGCAGGGATTAGCACTGAAGCTTTCTTT.

V is TRBV7-3 and J is TRBJ1-6; D may be TRBD1 (5 bases). Germline V CDR1 and CDR2: SGHTA, FQGTGA. The CDR3 totals 14 residues. Between the trimmed V and J ends, which lost 1 base and 9 bases, there was a span of 10 bases. The CDR3: CASSLIGGGSPLHF. DNA of the CDR3: TGTGCCAGCAGCTTAATCGGGGGGGGTTCACCCCTCCACTTT.

CDR3 in amino acids: CASRLMADRVGGYTF. DNA of the CDR3: TGTGCCAGCAGGCTGATGGCGGACAGGGTCGGGGGCTACACCTTC. The J gene is TRBJ1-2, the V gene TRBV6-6, with TRBD1 identical over 8 bases. CDR3 length: 15 residues. V lost 6 bases and J lost 8; bases outside the gene matches: 14. The V gene's germline CDR1 is MNHNY and CDR2 SVGAGI (reference sequence).

This clone was seen just once. This chain connects TRBV19 to TRBJ2-1; D might be TRBD1 (6 bases). Germline CDR1 LNHDA, CDR2 SQIVND (reference sequence). With 5 bases removed from V and 11 bases from J, the gap between germline ends came to 13 bases. There are 12 residues in the CDR3. The CDR3 DNA reads as TGTGCCAGTAGTTCGGGACAAGTAAAGCAGTTCTTC. Its protein is CASSSGQVKQFF.

A single count supports this clone. The chain joins TRBV19 to TRBJ2-3, with D possibly matching TRBD1 (6 bases). The CDR3 is made up of 15 amino acids. V lost 6 bases and J 1 base, leaving 14 bases between the germline ends. Germline V gene lookup returns CDR1 LNHDA and CDR2 SQIVND (reference sequence). The CDR3 nucleotides are TGTGCCAGTAGCCAAGGGGGTGCGGGCACAGATACGCAGTATTTT. Translation: CASSQGGAGTDTQYF.

This rearrangement joins TRBV7-2 to TRBJ1-6; 7 bases map to TRBD1. The V and J ends lost 5 bases and 4 bases, in that order; junction bases with no gene match: 11. This CDR3 comprises 17 residues. Per the germline V gene, CDR1 is SGHTA and CDR2 is FQGNSA. CDR3 nucleotides: TGTGCCAGCAGCCCTATGGAGGGGGCTTCATATAATTCACCCCTCCACTTT. The encoded protein is CASSPMEGASYNSPLHF.

V is TRBV7-9 and J is TRBJ2-5, with D possibly matching TRBD2 (6 bases). CDR1 and CDR2 from the germline V gene are SEHNR and FQNEAQ (reference sequence). CDR3 length: 15 amino acids. V dropped 4 bases and J dropped 5 bases, with 17 bases sitting between them. The CDR3 sequence is CASSSTDTGVETQYF. As DNA, the CDR3 is TGTGCCAGCAGCTCCACGGACACGGGGGTTGAGACCCAGTACTTC.

The rearrangement uses TRBV30 and TRBJ1-6; D is unresolved. V gave up 2 bases and J gave up 2 bases, with 10 bases separating them. Germline assignment: CDR1 GTSNPN and CDR2 SVGIG (reference sequence). This CDR3 is 15 amino acids long. The CDR3 DNA reads TGTGCCTGGAGTACTTGGGAGGCCTATAATTCACCCCTCCACTTT. This translates into CAWSTWEAYNSPLHF.

V and J are TRBV18 and TRBJ2-6, with TRBD1 matching over 7 bases. Losses at the gene ends were 1 base for V and 1 base for J; bases not matched to a gene: 4. The CDR3 extends over 17 amino acids. Germline-derived CDR1 and CDR2 are KGHSH and LQKENI. CDR3 in amino acids: CASSPQGAQSGANVLTF. The DNA of the CDR3 is TGTGCCAGCTCACCACAGGGGGCGCAGTCTGGGGCCAACGTCCTGACTTTC.

The rearrangement uses TRBV5-4 and TRBJ1-4; D call uncertain. Germline CDR1 and CDR2: SGHNT and YYREEE (reference sequence). V shed 4 bases and J shed 3 bases, with 10 bases lying between them. The CDR3 has 14 residues. CDR3 protein: CASSREVSNEKLFF. The CDR3 region has the DNA TGTGCCAGCAGCCGGGAGGTCTCTAATGAAAAACTGTTTTTT.

The gene calls are TRBV4-3 and TRBJ2-4; D possibly corresponds to TRBD1 (5 bases). Trimming removed 0 bases at V and 3 bases at J, with 15 bases between. Looked up from germline, CDR1 is LGHNA and CDR2 is YSLEER. This CDR3 comprises 17 residues. Here the CDR3 reads CASSQDARTYHKNIQYF. The CDR3 coding sequence is TGCGCCAGCAGCCAAGATGCCAGGACATATCACAAAAACATTCAGTACTTC.

This clone appeared a few times. Other DNA sequences within the sample encode an identical CDR3. The CDR3 DNA is TGTGCCAGCAGTTACTCGATGACAGGGGACACTGAAGCTTTCTTT. It is translated as CASSYSMTGDTEAFF. The chain carries TRBV6-2 or TRBV6-3 and TRBJ1-1, with TRBD1 identical over 8 bases. The CDR3 runs 15 residues. The J segment lost 3 bases and the V segment lost 0 bases, leaving 3 bases of the junction unmatched. Germline V gene lookup returns CDR1 MNHEY and CDR2 SVGEGT.

The rearrangement uses TRBV30 and TRBJ2-6; maybe TRBD2 (5 bases). The CDR3 has 14 residues. Germline CDR1 reads GTSNPN; CDR2 reads SVGIG (reference sequence). V was clipped by 5 bases and J by 0 bases, with 8 bases between them. The CDR3 sequence is CAWARDSGANVLTF. DNA for the CDR3: TGTGCCTGGGCCCGGGACTCTGGGGCCAACGTCCTGACTTTC.

This clone is a singleton in its sample. This chain uses TRBV2 with TRBJ1-5, with D uncertain. Per the germline V gene, CDR1 is SNHLY and CDR2 is FYNNEI. Between the trimmed V and J ends, which lost 6 bases and 7 bases, there was a span of 10 bases. This CDR3 has 12 amino acids. Written as DNA, the CDR3 is TGTGCCAGCAGCCTTACGGTGCAGCCCCAGCATTTT. It encodes CASSLTVQPQHF.

The rearrangement joins TRBV19 to TRBJ2-1; 8 bases are shared with TRBD2. CDR1 is LNHDA and CDR2 is SQIVND in the germline V gene (reference sequence). Trimming removed 6 bases from V and 7 bases from J; junction bases left unmatched: 11. CDR3 length: 15 amino acids. CDR3 bases: TGTGCCAGTAGCCGACGGGGGGGCCTAAATAATGAGCAGTTCTTC. This sequence encodes CASSRRGGLNNEQFF.

The genes are TRBV7-2 and TRBJ2-5, with 16 bases fitting TRBD2. The germline CDR1 and CDR2 sequences are SGHTA and FQGNSA. Unmatched junction bases numbered 5, after V lost 5 bases and J lost 5 bases. The CDR3 has 16 amino acids. The CDR3 sequence: CASSMGLAGGRETQYF. Here the CDR3 DNA reads TGTGCCAGCAGCATGGGACTAGCGGGGGGGCGGGAGACCCAGTACTTC.

This rearrangement joins TRBV6-5 to TRBJ2-3; D perhaps matches TRBD1 (6 bases). Per the germline V gene, CDR1 is MNHEY and CDR2 is SVGAGI. The CDR3 is 15 amino acids. V was shortened by 5 bases and J by 2 bases, with 14 bases between the two germline ends. CDR3 loop: CASSNRVLHTDTQYF. The CDR3 coding sequence is TGTGCCAGCAGTAACAGGGTCTTACACACAGATACGCAGTATTTT.

This sequence joins TRBV7-3 and TRBJ1-6, with 7 nucleotides matching TRBD1. Germline trimming cut 0 bases from V and 7 bases from J; bases unmatched to any gene: 3. The CDR3 spans 15 residues. CDR1 SGHTA and CDR2 FQGTGA come from the germline V gene. For the CDR3, the DNA is TGTGCCAGCAGCTTAACAGGGGGCGGGAATTCACCCCTCCACTTT. Amino acid sequence: CASSLTGGGNSPLHF.

The V gene is TRBV27, the J gene TRBJ2-3; D gene uncertain. The V gene's germline CDR1 is MNHEY and CDR2 SMNVEV (reference sequence). Trimming left V 6 bases short and J 7 bases short, with 14 bases between. CDR3 length equals 13 residues. CDR3 protein: CASSKTRWHTQYF. CDR3 bases: TGTGCCAGCAGCAAGACTCGATGGCATACGCAGTATTTT.

The chain joins TRBV11-2 to TRBJ2-1, with TRBD1 identical over 9 bases. After removal of 4 bases from V and 9 bases from J, the junction contained 4 bases not matched to a gene. The CDR3 sequence is 13 residues long. Germline loops: CDR1 SGHAT, CDR2 FQNNGV. CDR3 in DNA: TGTGCCAGCAGCTCTACAGGGGGCGTTGAGCAGTTCTTC. It encodes CASSSTGGVEQFF.

The chain links TRBV10-3 to TRBJ2-7; 9 bases line up with TRBD1. Germline V gene sequence: CDR1 ENHRY, CDR2 SYGVKD. CDR3 size: 12 residues. Trimming cost V 4 bases and J 5 bases; bases outside gene matches: 0. In nucleotides, the CDR3 is TGTGCCATCAGTGGGACAGGGGACGAGCAGTACTTC. Translated: CAISGTGDEQYF.

The V and J genes are TRBV6-2 or TRBV6-3 and TRBJ2-2; 8 bases are a match to TRBD2. Looked up from germline, CDR1 is MNHEY and CDR2 is SVGEGT. After removal of 2 bases from V and 2 bases from J, the junction contained 4 bases not matched to a gene. The CDR3 sequence is 16 residues long. CDR3: CASSYAGLANTGELFF. The CDR3 nucleotides are TGTGCCAGCAGTTACGCCGGACTAGCCAACACCGGGGAGCTGTTTTTT.

This chain connects TRBV7-2 to TRBJ1-1; TRBD1 is a possible D gene (5 bases). Between the trimmed V and J ends, which lost 5 bases and 6 bases, there was a span of 19 bases. This CDR3 comprises 15 residues. Germline CDR1 SGHTA, CDR2 FQGNSA. The CDR3: CASSPWAGKVAEAFF. The CDR3 DNA sequence: TGTGCCAGCAGCCCCTGGGCAGGGAAAGTCGCTGAAGCTTTCTTT.